This T cell receptor (beta chain) comes out of a study of memory CD4+ T cells and cytomegalovirus serostatus. Single viable CD3+CD4+CD8-CD45RO+ cells were sorted as the memory CD4+ T cells. V lost 0 bases to trimming and J lost 7 bases, with 16 bases between them. In germline, CDR1 is SGHKS, CDR2 YYEKEE (reference sequence). The CDR3 contains 15 residues. This clone came up once. The method was immunoSEQ multiplex PCR; TCRdb's version includes in-frame clones alone and lacks a portion of them. The table lists tens of thousands of clones, 82% of them singletons, with roughly 0.4% in the top ten. The chain has TRBV5-5 and TRBJ2-5, with D tentatively TRBD1 or TRBD2 (5 bases each). Sequenced sample: memory CD4+ T cells from blood. The TCR comes from an adult in good health and CMV-seronegative. This CDR3 reads CASSLDARDGGTQYF. CDR3 sequence (DNA): TGTGCCAGCAGCTTGGATGCCAGGGATGGGGGGACCCAGTACTTC.